The clone carrying this T cell receptor (beta chain) was seen many times. Its antigen is as yet unknown. The source of the sample is a study of Graves' ophthalmopathy and Graves' hyperthyroidism. Background on the study: Peripheral blood was collected at initial diagnosis, before any treatment. The study's findings and limits: Researchers report that a 13-signature model separated ophthalmopathy from stable hyperthyroidism, posting around 90% sensitivity and about 80% specificity. Appearing in blood as well were most expanded thyroid clonotypes above 0.001 frequency.

RNA transcripts were the source from which TCR beta CDR3 regions were amplified. HTBI-primed RT-PCR formed the first round, and a multiplex PCR formed the second. TCRdb re-called the multiplex PCR reads with MiXCR, one entry per CDR3 protein. The data show hundreds of thousands of distinct CDR3 sequences, 22% seen once. CDR3 size: 15 residues. V lost 6 bases, J lost 0 bases, and 8 bases stayed unmatched. Germline values: CDR1 DFQATT, CDR2 SNEGSKA (reference sequence). Material: peripheral blood. This TCR was recovered from a woman under 30 with stable Graves' hyperthyroidism. Some clones in this sample may be carry-over from other donors' samples. The J gene is TRBJ1-5, the V gene TRBV20-1; TRBD1 matches at 7 bases. CDR3 DNA sequence: TGCAGTGCCATGACAGGGATTAATAGCAATCAGCCCCAGCATTTT. This sequence encodes CSAMTGINSNQPQHF.